These 2 T cell receptor beta chains were all obtained from the same sample, sequenced in a study of blood T cell repertoires in COVID-19. Sequencing was performed with immunoSEQ multiplex PCR; in TCRdb, only in-frame clones are kept and a portion is missing. Among tens of thousands of clones listed, 70% to 90% were seen once. The specimen was peripheral blood. All receptors come from a woman older than 75 with active COVID-19.

The chain couples TRBV19 to TRBJ1-4; D perhaps matches TRBD1 (6 bases). The CDR3 runs 13 residues. Trimming took off 9 bases at V and 8 bases at J, with 16 bases between the two ends. Germline V gene lookup returns CDR1 LNHDA and CDR2 SQIVND (reference sequence). The CDR3 nucleotides read TGTGCCAGCCAACGGGACACCGGGGAAAAACTGTTTTTT. Its protein is CASQRDTGEKLFF.

The chain combines TRBV21-1 with TRBJ2-5; the table's D call, TRBD2, has no DNA check behind it. TRBV21-1 is an annotated pseudogene. The CDR3 runs to 17 residues. The CDR3 region is CASSKGTSGRAQETQYF. The CDR3 coding sequence is TGTGCCAGCAGCAAGGGGACTAGCGGGAGGGCCCAAGAGACCCAGTACTTC.